This T cell receptor (beta chain) was documented in a study of cytomegalovirus exposure and HLA in healthy donors. Study outcomes and limitations: Usually a TCR sequence was rare, but some public TCRs were found in many donors.

Comments on this clone: Its antigen is as yet unknown.

The PCR ran on 60 Vbeta and 13 Jbeta primers. Sequencing used immunoSEQ multiplex PCR; TCRdb keeps in-frame clones, though not all of them. The table lists over 150,000 clones, around 78% of them singletons. Deletions cut 2 bases from V and 5 bases from J, with 13 bases between. CDR3 length: 14 amino acids. The germline V gene encodes CDR1 MNHNS and CDR2 SASEGT. The rearrangement joins TRBV6-1 to TRBJ2-7; a weak D match, TRBD2 (6 bases). The sample was PBMCs. This clonotype was obtained from a woman in her 50s in good health and CMV-seropositive. CDR3 protein: CASSERWGVNEQYF. The DNA of the CDR3 is TGTGCCAGCAGTGAAAGGTGGGGGGTAAACGAGCAGTACTTC.